This paragraph covers one T cell receptor (beta chain) sequence. This specimen comes from a study of Ad26.COV2.S vaccination and SARS-CoV-2 variants. Treatment here: 19 received Ad26.COV2.S at low or high dose, single or two shots; about five received placebo; per-sample allocation not given. It was on day 63 after the first vaccine or placebo injection that samples were taken. Germline CDR1 is MNHEY and CDR2 is SVGAGI. The CDR3 consists of 15 residues. Trimming left V 0 bases short and J 1 base short, with 10 bases between. Assay used: immunoSEQ multiplex PCR; TCRdb lists only in-frame clones, some missing. Of hundreds of thousands of clones detected, around 89% appear once; the ten largest clones hold approximately 1.5%.

The material sequenced was peripheral blood, taken in a trial of Ad26.COV2.S vaccine versus placebo. V gene TRBV6-5 combines with J gene TRBJ2-7, with D tentatively TRBD1 (5 bases). The receptor was isolated from a person aged 18-60 years who received the Ad26.COV2.S COVID-19 vaccine or a placebo. CDR3: CASSYSGQASYEQYF. The CDR3 nucleotides are TGTGCCAGCAGTTACTCGGGGCAGGCTTCCTACGAGCAGTACTTC.